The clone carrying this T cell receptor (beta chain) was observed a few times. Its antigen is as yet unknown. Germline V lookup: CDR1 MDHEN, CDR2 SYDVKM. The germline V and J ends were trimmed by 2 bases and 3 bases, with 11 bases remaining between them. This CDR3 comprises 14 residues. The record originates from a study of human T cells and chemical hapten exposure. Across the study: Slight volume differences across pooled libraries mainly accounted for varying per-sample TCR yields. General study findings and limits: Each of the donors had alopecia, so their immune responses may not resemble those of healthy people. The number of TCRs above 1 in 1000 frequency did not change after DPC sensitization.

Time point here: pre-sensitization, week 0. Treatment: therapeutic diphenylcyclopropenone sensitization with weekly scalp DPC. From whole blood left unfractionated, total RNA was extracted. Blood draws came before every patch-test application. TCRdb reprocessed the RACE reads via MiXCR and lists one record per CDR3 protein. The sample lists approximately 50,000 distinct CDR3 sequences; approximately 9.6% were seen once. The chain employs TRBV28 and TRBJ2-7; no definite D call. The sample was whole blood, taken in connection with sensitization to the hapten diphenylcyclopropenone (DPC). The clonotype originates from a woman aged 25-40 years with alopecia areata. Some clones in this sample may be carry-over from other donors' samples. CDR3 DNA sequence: TGTGCCAGCAGTTTACCCGACGGAAACTACGAGCAGTACTTC. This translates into CASSLPDGNYEQYF.